Listed below are T cell receptor beta chains from one sample, sequenced in a study of cytotoxic CD8 clonotypes in ibrutinib-treated CLL. TCRdb's copy holds only in-frame clones and misses some; the assay was immunoSEQ multiplex PCR. The sample yields roughly 190,000 clones, around 70% seen once. The starting material was PBMCs, obtained after 24 months of ibrutinib treatment. These receptors all stem from a human donor with chronic lymphocytic leukemia. Both conserved end residues are part of each CDR3. A D gene is named only where the DNA matches it firmly. Clone size, where shown, is once, few, many, or a class for clones that have expanded.

len: 13
j_gene: TRBJ2-1
abundance: NA
v_gene: TRBV29-1
d_gene: TRBD2
CDR3nt: TGCAGCGTTGTTCCTAGCGGGAGTGATGAGCAGTTCTTC
CDR3aa: CSVVPSGSDEQFF

len: 15
j_gene: TRBJ2-2
abundance: NA
v_gene: TRBV7-8
d_gene: TRBD1
CDR3nt: TGTGCCAGCAGCTTAGGGACAGGGAACACCGGGGAGCTGTTTTTT
CDR3aa: CASSLGTGNTGELFF

len: 13
j_gene: TRBJ2-7
abundance: few
v_gene: TRBV28
d_gene: NA
CDR3nt: TGTGCCAGCAGTTATCCCAGCGTATACGAGCAGTACTTC
CDR3aa: CASSYPSVYEQYF

len: 15
j_gene: TRBJ2-7
abundance: NA
v_gene: TRBV7-2
d_gene: NA
CDR3nt: TGTGCCAGCAGACTACGCCGGGACCCCGCCTACGAGCAGTACTTC
CDR3aa: CASRLRRDPAYEQYF

len: 15
j_gene: TRBJ2-1
abundance: NA
v_gene: TRBV5-4
d_gene: TRBD2
CDR3nt: TGTGCCAGCAGCCTGGGACTAGCGGGAGAAAATGAGCAGTTCTTC
CDR3aa: CASSLGLAGENEQFF

len: 15
j_gene: TRBJ1-5
abundance: NA
v_gene: TRBV4-3
d_gene: NA
CDR3nt: TGCGCCAGCAGCCAAGGCCAAACAAGAAATCAGCCCCAGCATTTT
CDR3aa: CASSQGQTRNQPQHF

len: 14
j_gene: TRBJ2-7
abundance: few
v_gene: TRBV4-2
d_gene: TRBD2
CDR3nt: TGTGCCAGCAGCCAAGATCGGGAGGGTTACGAGCAGTACTTC
CDR3aa: CASSQDREGYEQYF

len: 14
j_gene: TRBJ1-2
abundance: NA
v_gene: TRBV18
d_gene: TRBD1
CDR3nt: TGTGCCAGCTCACGACGGACAGGGAAATATGGCTACACCTTC
CDR3aa: CASSRRTGKYGYTF

len: 14
j_gene: TRBJ2-1
abundance: NA
v_gene: TRBV7-9
d_gene: TRBD1
CDR3nt: TGTGCCAGCAGCCCCCAGACAGGGGCGGATGAGCAGTTCTTC
CDR3aa: CASSPQTGADEQFF

len: 15
j_gene: TRBJ2-7
abundance: NA
v_gene: TRBV7-2
d_gene: NA
CDR3nt: TGTGCCAGCAGCTCAAGGTCGGGTTTAGGCTACGAGCAGTACTTC
CDR3aa: CASSSRSGLGYEQYF

len: 14
j_gene: TRBJ1-3
abundance: NA
v_gene: TRBV5-1
d_gene: NA
CDR3nt: TGCGCCAGCAGCTTGGATGGAGTCGGAAACACCATATATTTT
CDR3aa: CASSLDGVGNTIYF

len: 19
j_gene: TRBJ2-5
abundance: NA
v_gene: TRBV7-8
d_gene: TRBD2
CDR3nt: TGTGCCAGCAGTCCTAAACTAGCGGGAGAAAGTTCGGTGAAAGAGACCCAGTACTTC
CDR3aa: CASSPKLAGESSVKETQYF

len: 13
j_gene: TRBJ2-3
abundance: NA
v_gene: TRBV5-6
d_gene: NA
CDR3nt: TGTGCCAGCAGCCCAGGCACCCCAGATACGCAGTATTTT
CDR3aa: CASSPGTPDTQYF

len: 14
j_gene: TRBJ2-3
abundance: NA
v_gene: TRBV5-1
d_gene: TRBD1
CDR3nt: TGCGCCAGCAGCACCACAGGGGACCCCGATACGCAGTATTTT
CDR3aa: CASSTTGDPDTQYF

len: 14
j_gene: TRBJ2-7
abundance: NA
v_gene: TRBV11-3
d_gene: NA
CDR3nt: TGTGCCAGCAGCTCCCCCGGGACAACGCAAGAGCAGTACTTC
CDR3aa: CASSSPGTTQEQYF

len: 14
j_gene: TRBJ1-5
abundance: few
v_gene: TRBV2
d_gene: TRBD1
CDR3nt: TGTGCCAGCAGGGCCCAGGGGGTCAATCAGCCCCAGCATTTT
CDR3aa: CASRAQGVNQPQHF

len: 15
j_gene: TRBJ2-3
abundance: few
v_gene: TRBV5-1
d_gene: TRBD2
CDR3nt: TGCGCCAGCAGCGAGGGACTAGCGGGAGGAGCTACGCAGTATTTT
CDR3aa: CASSEGLAGGATQYF

len: 12
j_gene: TRBJ1-4
abundance: NA
v_gene: TRBV6-4
d_gene: NA
CDR3nt: TGTGCCAGCAGAGGCGAGAATGAAAAACTGTTTTTT
CDR3aa: CASRGENEKLFF

len: 16
j_gene: TRBJ2-3
abundance: NA
v_gene: TRBV30
d_gene: NA
CDR3nt: TGTGCCTGGAGCTCGGGGACCAAGGGCACCACAGATACGCAGTATTTT
CDR3aa: CAWSSGTKGTTDTQYF

len: 17
j_gene: TRBJ1-2
abundance: NA
v_gene: TRBV7-8
d_gene: NA
CDR3nt: TGTGCCAGCAGCTTAGTTCGGGGGACGGGCGCGGACTATGGCTACACCTTC
CDR3aa: CASSLVRGTGADYGYTF

len: 13
j_gene: TRBJ2-7
abundance: NA
v_gene: TRBV7-9
d_gene: TRBD1
CDR3nt: TGTGCCAGCACCCCGACAGGGACAGGCGAGCAGTACTTC
CDR3aa: CASTPTGTGEQYF

len: 15
j_gene: TRBJ2-7
abundance: NA
v_gene: TRBV5-1
d_gene: NA
CDR3nt: TGCGCCAGCAGCTTGGAAGCCGCCGGGGACTACGAGCAGTACTTC
CDR3aa: CASSLEAAGDYEQYF

len: 15
j_gene: TRBJ1-1
abundance: NA
v_gene: TRBV27
d_gene: NA
CDR3nt: TGTGCCAGCAGTTTCTCCGACAGTATGAACACTGAAGCTTTCTTT
CDR3aa: CASSFSDSMNTEAFF

len: 12
j_gene: TRBJ2-5
abundance: NA
v_gene: TRBV6-6
d_gene: NA
CDR3nt: TGTGCCAGCAGTTCCAGCGGGGAGACCCAGTACTTC
CDR3aa: CASSSSGETQYF

len: 14
j_gene: TRBJ1-1
abundance: few
v_gene: TRBV30
d_gene: NA
CDR3nt: TGTGCCTGGATCCACGCCTCAGTGAACACTGAAGCTTTCTTT
CDR3aa: CAWIHASVNTEAFF